Following are 31 T cell receptor beta chains from one sample sequenced in a study of naive and memory T cell subsets. The beta constant-region primer was an equimolar mix of two oligonucleotides covering TRBC1 and TRBC2. One entry per CDR3 protein, called by TCRdb with MiXCR from the UMI-ligation and nested PCR reads. There are around 160,000 distinct CDR3 sequences in the sample; over 15% occur only once, and 0.14% to 0.15% lies in the top ten. Material: naive CD4+ T cells from blood. The receptors come from a human donor in good health.

This chain links TRBV5-1 with TRBJ2-5; TRBD2 matches 14 bases. There are 17 residues in the CDR3. The J segment lost 1 base and the V segment lost 0 bases, leaving 2 bases of the junction unmatched. The germline CDR1 and CDR2 sequences are SGHRS and YFSETQ. CDR3 loop: CASSLGGLAGGQETQYF. DNA for the CDR3: TGCGCCAGCAGCTTGGGAGGACTAGCGGGAGGCCAAGAGACCCAGTACTTC. Full variable domain (outside the CDR3, taken from reference TRBV5-1 and TRBJ2-5): KAGVTQTPRYLIKTRGQQVTLSCSPISGHRSVSWYQQTPGQGLQFLFEYFSETQRNKGNFPGRFSGRQFSNSRSEMNVSTLELGDSALYLCASSLGGLAGGQETQYFGPGTRLLVL.

The V and J genes are TRBV7-9 and TRBJ1-4; 7 bases match TRBD1. The CDR3 runs 16 residues. The V segment lost 5 bases and the J segment 7 bases; nucleotides outside the gene matches: 13. Germline V lookup: CDR1 SEHNR, CDR2 FQNEAQ (reference sequence). CDR3 sequence reads: CASSHPGAGGSEKLFF. CDR3 nucleotides: TGTGCCAGCAGCCACCCCGGGGCAGGGGGTAGTGAAAAACTGTTTTTT. Drawing the rest from reference TRBV7-9 and TRBJ1-4, the complete variable domain is DTGVSQNPRHKITKRGQNVTFRCDPISEHNRLYWYRQTLGQGPEFLTYFQNEAQLEKSRLLSDRFSAERPKGSFSTLEIQRTEQGDSAMYLCASSHPGAGGSEKLFFGSGTQLSVL.

This chain links TRBV12-3 or TRBV12-4 with TRBJ1-4; D unresolved. The length of the CDR3 is 15 residues. Trimming removed 1 base at V and 8 bases at J, with 14 bases between. CDR3 protein: CASSLGPGSGEKLFF. CDR3 nucleotide sequence: TGTGCCAGCAGTTTAGGACCGGGATCGGGAGAAAAACTGTTTTTT.

In its sample, this clonotype was seen a few times. V is TRBV20-1 and J is TRBJ2-7, with TRBD1 identical over 8 bases. Unmatched junction bases numbered 11, after V lost 1 base and J lost 3 bases. CDR1 and CDR2 (germline): DFQATT, SNEGSKA (reference sequence). This CDR3 has 16 amino acids. The CDR3 nucleotides are TGCAGTGCTAGAGGAAAGAGGACAGGGAAAGACTACGAGCAGTACTTC. Its translation is CSARGKRTGKDYEQYF.

The chain uses TRBV5-1 and TRBJ2-7; TRBD2 is a possible D gene (6 bases). The V end was cut by 1 base, the J end by 4 bases, with 15 bases between. Germline CDR1 is SGHRS and CDR2 is YFSETQ. The CDR3 sequence is 15 residues long. The CDR3 region is CASSLITSNWYEQYF. As DNA, the CDR3 is TGCGCCAGCAGCTTGATAACTAGCAATTGGTACGAGCAGTACTTC.

There are a few counts of this clonotype. V is TRBV6-1 and J is TRBJ1-6; D gene uncertain. CDR1 is MNHNS, CDR2 SASEGT, per germline. This CDR3 region has 15 residues. V lost 1 base, J lost 0 bases, and 4 bases lay in between. CDR3 DNA sequence: TGTGCCAGCAGTGAAGACAGCTCCTATAATTCACCCCTCCACTTT. Encoded protein: CASSEDSSYNSPLHF.

This clonotype appeared a few times. This sequence joins TRBV14 and TRBJ2-1, with D perhaps given as TRBD1 or TRBD2 (5 bases each). Trimming pared 0 bases from V and 7 bases from J, leaving 19 bases between. CDR3 length: 17 residues. Germline CDR1 reads SGHDN; CDR2 reads FVKESK. For the CDR3, the DNA is TGTGCCAGCAGCCAAGAGGGGACGGGACGAGGACGTAATGAGCAGTTCTTC. Translation: CASSQEGTGRGRNEQFF.

V gene TRBV28 combines with J gene TRBJ1-1; D perhaps matches TRBD1 (5 bases). Germline CDR1 reads MDHEN; CDR2 reads SYDVKM. Trimming shortened V by 5 bases and J by 1 base, and 14 bases separated the two germline ends. The CDR3 length is 15 residues. The CDR3 sequence is CASSPETVANTEAFF. The DNA for the CDR3 is TGTGCCAGCAGTCCTGAGACAGTTGCGAACACTGAAGCTTTCTTT.

This rearrangement joins TRBV3-1 to TRBJ2-4; D is ambiguous. The V end was cut by 5 bases, the J end by 5 bases, with 10 bases between. Germline CDR1 is LGHDT and CDR2 is YNNKEL (reference sequence). This CDR3 has 13 residues. CDR3 loop: CASSWHQQNIQYF. The CDR3 DNA follows: TGTGCCAGCAGCTGGCACCAGCAAAACATTCAGTACTTC.

This clonotype was counted between two and nine times. V and J are TRBV12-3 or TRBV12-4 and TRBJ2-3, with 11 bases matching TRBD2. Trimming cost V 7 bases and J 5 bases; bases outside gene matches: 14. CDR3 length: 17 residues. The CDR3 sequence is CASTPPVAGGFQDTQYF. In nucleotides, the CDR3 is TGTGCCAGCACCCCCCCCGTAGCGGGAGGGTTTCAAGATACGCAGTATTTT.

This clonotype was counted at least ten times. The chain employs TRBV6-5 and TRBJ2-5; D is uncertain. Between the trimmed V and J ends, which lost 6 bases and 5 bases, there was a span of 7 bases. The CDR3 consists of 11 residues. Germline-derived CDR1 and CDR2 are MNHEY and SVGAGI. In DNA, the CDR3 is TGTGCCAGCAGGCGCAAGGAGACCCAGTACTTC. Translating it yields CASRRKETQYF.

The chain combines TRBV28 with TRBJ2-1; D is uncertain. V was trimmed by 9 bases and J by 0 bases, leaving 18 bases between them. CDR3 length equals 16 residues. Looked up from germline, CDR1 is MDHEN and CDR2 is SYDVKM. CDR3 amino acids: CASDPSRESSYNEQFF. As DNA, the CDR3 is TGTGCCAGTGATCCTTCTAGGGAAAGCTCCTACAATGAGCAGTTCTTC.

The chain combines TRBV20-1 with TRBJ2-3; TRBD2 matches 8 bases. This CDR3 is 14 amino acids long. The germline gives CDR1 DFQATT, CDR2 SNEGSKA (reference sequence). V dropped 5 bases and J dropped 0; count of bases not matched to a gene: 4. The CDR3 protein is CSAPLAGSTDTQYF. The CDR3 region has the DNA TGCAGTGCTCCCCTAGCGGGTAGCACAGATACGCAGTATTTT.

This clonotype was counted between two and nine times. This rearrangement joins TRBV11-2 to TRBJ1-4; TRBD1 agrees at 8 bases. The germline V gene has CDR1 SGHAT and CDR2 FQNNGV. Trimming took 4 bases from V and 7 from J; bases not matched to a gene: 11. The CDR3 runs to 16 residues. Written as DNA, the CDR3 is TGTGCCAGCAGCTCCGGCGGACAGGGCGGACGTGAAAAACTGTTTTTT. As protein: CASSSGGQGGREKLFF.

The CDR3, as DNA: TGTGCCAGCAGTGACCTATGGGGCGCAGGGAAAAATGAGCAGTTCTTC. Translated: CASSDLWGAGKNEQFF. This rearrangement joins TRBV6-4 to TRBJ2-1, with a weak D call TRBD1 (5 bases). Germline V CDR1 and CDR2: MRHNA, SNTAGT. V was shortened by 2 bases and J by 7 bases, with 18 bases between the two germline ends. This CDR3 is built from 16 residues.

This clonotype was counted between two and nine times. The chain links TRBV2 to TRBJ2-5; 11 bases are a match to TRBD2. The CDR3 contains 18 residues. Per germline, CDR1 SNHLY and CDR2 FYNNEI. The ends lost 9 bases at V and 1 base at J; junction bases unmatched: 16. CDR3 amino acids: CASTRLAGRGLIQETQYF. Written as DNA, the CDR3 is TGTGCCAGTACGAGACTAGCGGGAAGGGGGCTGATCCAAGAGACCCAGTACTTC.

The rearrangement uses TRBV28 and TRBJ2-6; D gene unclear. There are 15 residues in the CDR3. Trimming removed 6 bases at V and 0 bases at J, with 9 bases between. The germline V gene encodes CDR1 MDHEN and CDR2 SYDVKM. The CDR3 DNA is TGTGCCAGCAGGGGCGGAAACTCTGGGGCCAACGTCCTGACTTTC. It codes for CASRGGNSGANVLTF.

The rearrangement links TRBV12-3 or TRBV12-4 to TRBJ1-5; 9 bases are shared with TRBD1. This CDR3 has 17 residues. Unmatched junction bases numbered 10, after V lost 5 bases and J lost 2 bases. The DNA for the CDR3 is TGTGCCAGCAGTCCGGGACAGGGAAGAAGTGGCAATCAGCCCCAGCATTTT. Translating it yields CASSPGQGRSGNQPQHF.

The table lists this clonotype with a few counts. The chain joins TRBV29-1 to TRBJ2-3; TRBD1 matches at 7 bases. The CDR3 is made up of 13 amino acids. With 6 bases clipped from V and 2 bases from J, the junction kept 5 bases outside the gene matches. The germline V gene encodes CDR1 SQVTM and CDR2 ANQGSEA. Written as DNA, the CDR3 is TGCAGCGTGGAGACAGGGCCCACAGATACGCAGTATTTT. Its translation is CSVETGPTDTQYF.

This clonotype showed up just a few times. The chain employs TRBV6-1 and TRBJ2-4; TRBD2 matches at 7 bases. Per the germline V gene, CDR1 is MNHNS and CDR2 is SASEGT. The CDR3 is made up of 14 amino acids. The junction had 4 bases not matched to a gene; V was cut back by 8 bases and J by 0 bases. The CDR3 region is CASGGDPAKNIQYF. The DNA of the CDR3 is TGTGCCAGCGGGGGGGACCCAGCCAAAAACATTCAGTACTTC.

The chain is built from TRBV7-2 and TRBJ2-3; 10 nucleotides agree with TRBD1. V lost 5 bases, J lost 3 bases, and 5 bases stayed unmatched. CDR1 and CDR2 from the germline V gene are SGHTA and FQGNSA. The CDR3 runs 15 residues. Here the CDR3 DNA reads TGTGCCAGCAGCACCAGGACAGGGGGGACAGATACGCAGTATTTT. Its protein is CASSTRTGGTDTQYF.

This clonotype appeared once. The rearrangement joins TRBV6-6 to TRBJ2-5; D is unresolved. Deletions cut 0 bases from V and 10 bases from J, with 15 bases between. The CDR3 covers 14 residues. Per the germline V gene, CDR1 is MNHNY and CDR2 is SVGAGI (reference sequence). CDR3 in amino acids: CASSYSRLRADQYF. As DNA, the CDR3 is TGTGCCAGCAGTTACTCACGCCTGCGTGCGGACCAGTACTTC.

This clonotype was seen at least ten times. The V and J genes are TRBV4-1 and TRBJ2-3, with 9 bases that match TRBD2. Per germline, CDR1 MGHRA and CDR2 YSYEKL. The CDR3 has 15 amino acids. V lost 2 bases, J lost 3 bases, and 3 bases stayed unmatched. CDR3 sequence reads: CASSQLSGSTDTQYF. The CDR3 DNA follows: TGCGCCAGCAGCCAACTTAGCGGGAGTACAGATACGCAGTATTTT.

This clonotype was detected many times. The V call is TRBV27, the J call TRBJ2-3, with a possible D match to TRBD1 (6 bases). The length of the CDR3 is 13 residues. The V end lost 7 bases, the J end lost 3 bases, and 11 bases lay between the germline ends. In germline, CDR1 is MNHEY, CDR2 SMNVEV (reference sequence). CDR3 sequence reads: CASKRQATDTQYF. CDR3 coding DNA: TGTGCCAGCAAGCGACAGGCTACAGATACGCAGTATTTT.

The chain uses TRBV28 and TRBJ2-7, with D tentatively TRBD2 (6 bases). This CDR3 contains 17 residues. CDR1 and CDR2 from the germline V gene are MDHEN and SYDVKM. Deletions cut 3 bases from V and 0 bases from J, with 18 bases between. The CDR3 DNA sequence: TGTGCCAGCAGTTTGGGGAGCGGGTTTACTTTCTCCTACGAGCAGTACTTC. This codes for CASSLGSGFTFSYEQYF.

In this sample, this clonotype turned up a few times. The genes are TRBV10-3 and TRBJ1-5, with 8 bases that match TRBD1. Germline CDR1 reads ENHRY; CDR2 reads SYGVKD. J was trimmed by 2 bases and V by 6 bases; bases with no gene match: 6. The CDR3 has 15 residues. This CDR3 reads CAISQDRGGNQPQHF. As DNA, the CDR3 is TGTGCCATCAGCCAAGACAGGGGAGGCAATCAGCCCCAGCATTTT.

The V gene is TRBV20-1, the J gene TRBJ1-5; D unclear. This CDR3 region has 10 residues. CDR1 is DFQATT and CDR2 is SNEGSKA in the germline V gene (reference sequence). Trimming stripped 3 bases from V and 6 bases from J, with 3 bases between. The CDR3 DNA sequence: TGCAGTGCTAGTGGTCAGCCCCAGCATTTT. Translating it yields CSASGQPQHF.

In this sample, this clonotype turned up a few times. The chain recombines TRBV9 with TRBJ1-1; TRBD1 agrees at 7 bases. The junction had 8 bases not matched to a gene; V was cut back by 2 bases and J by 4 bases. This CDR3 comprises 15 residues. Germline CDR1 SGDLS, CDR2 YYNGEE. DNA of the CDR3: TGTGCCAGCAGCGTTGAGACAGGGCGCCCCACTGAAGCTTTCTTT. Amino acid sequence: CASSVETGRPTEAFF. The full variable domain, with the rest looked up from reference TRBV9 and TRBJ1-1, is DSGVTQTPKHLITATGQRVTLRCSPRSGDLSVYWYQQSLDQGLQFLIQYYNGEERAKGNILERFSAQQFPDLHSELNLSSLELGDSALYFCASSVETGRPTEAFFGQGTRLTVV.

This chain connects TRBV12-3 or TRBV12-4 to TRBJ2-7, with D tentatively TRBD1 (5 bases). The CDR3 is 12 amino acids. Trimming took off 7 bases at V and 1 base at J, with 8 bases between the two ends. The CDR3 region is CASTQGSYEQYF. The CDR3 nucleotides read TGTGCCAGCACTCAGGGTTCCTACGAGCAGTACTTC.

This clonotype was found a few times. The J gene is TRBJ2-2, the V gene TRBV29-1; tentative D call: TRBD1 (6 bases). Per the germline V gene, CDR1 is SQVTM and CDR2 is ANQGSEA. This CDR3 spans 13 amino acids. In DNA, the CDR3 is TGCACCATCTTGCAGGGGTACACCGGGGAGCTGTTTTTT. It yields the protein CTILQGYTGELFF.

This clonotype appeared a few times. This sequence joins TRBV27 and TRBJ2-3, with 11 bases aligning to TRBD2. CDR1 and CDR2 from the germline V gene are MNHEY and SMNVEV (reference sequence). With V trimmed by 6 bases and J by 6 bases, 8 bases remained unmatched. This CDR3 contains 15 residues. The CDR3 DNA reads TGTGCCAGCAGCCTTAGCGGGAGGGATTTTGATACGCAGTATTTT. It codes for CASSLSGRDFDTQYF.